The subject of this entry is one T cell receptor beta chain. Its antigen is not known. The PCR contained 60 Vbeta and 13 Jbeta primers. TCRdb's copy holds only in-frame clones and misses some; the assay was immunoSEQ multiplex PCR. The data hold approximately 50,000 clones, with about 78% observed a single time. This sample is part of a study of cytomegalovirus exposure and HLA in healthy donors. Study outcomes and limitations: Associated with cytomegalovirus, according to the listing, were approximately 160 TCR beta chains. Reports showed the classifier diagnosing cytomegalovirus status with high specificity and sensitivity. Later analysis indicated greater clonal expansion among HLA-associated TCR beta chains than among equally common other chains. There were some public TCRs occurring in many donors, but most TCR sequences were rare.

The CDR3 runs to 18 residues. V shed 1 base, J shed 3 bases, and the junction held 9 bases outside the gene matches. Germline-derived CDR1 and CDR2 are MGHRA and YSYEKL. The rearrangement links TRBV4-1 to TRBJ2-3, with 11 bases that match TRBD2. Sequenced material: PBMCs. This clonotype was obtained from a man between 25 and 39 years old in good health and CMV-seropositive. The CDR3 protein is CASSQAVVAGGQTDTQYF. The CDR3 region has the DNA TGCGCCAGCAGCCAAGCGGTGGTAGCGGGGGGGCAAACAGATACGCAGTATTTT.